This T cell receptor beta chain was retrieved from a study of T-cell memory formation after mild COVID-19. This clonotype was seen a few times. This CDR3 has 15 amino acids. Germline lookup yields CDR1 MDHEN and CDR2 SYDVKM. The junction had 5 bases not matched to a gene; V was cut back by 5 bases and J by 4 bases. TCRdb reprocessed the 5' RACE reads with MiXCR, giving one entry per CDR3 protein. Among 300,000 to 400,000 distinct CDR3 sequences listed, more than 15% were seen once. The V gene is TRBV28, the J gene TRBJ2-3, with TRBD2 matching over 11 bases. The receptor's source is a man aged 18 to 29 who had mild COVID-19 (a few samples of this study predate the infection). Cell type and time point are not known. The sample taken for sequencing was PBMCs or a T cell subset sorted from them (not recorded which). The CDR3 loop is CASSTLAGDSDTQYF. The CDR3, as DNA: TGTGCCAGCAGTACACTAGCGGGGGATTCAGATACGCAGTATTTT.